The next 18 T cell receptor beta chains were all read from a single sample in a study of regulatory T cells in long-lasting Graves disease. The authors built TCR beta libraries using iRepertoire HTBI primers and Arm-PCR of CDR3 regions. TCRdb processed the multiplex PCR reads anew with MiXCR; each CDR3 protein has one entry. The sample contains 250,000 to 400,000 distinct CDR3 sequences, 15% to 20% of which appear only once. Indicated time point: newly diagnosed GD, antithyroid drugs for less than 3 months. TCR sequences were obtained from RNA taken from PBMCs. Sequencing was performed on peripheral blood mononuclear cells (PBMCs), taken at new diagnosis, from a patient treated with antithyroid drugs. The receptor set was obtained from a female donor with Graves disease.

The CDR3 nucleotides read TGTGCCACGACGACTAGCGGGAGCGCCGGGTACAATGAGCAGTTCTTC. It specifies CATTTSGSAGYNEQFF. The chain has TRBV24-1 and TRBJ2-1; 12 nucleotides agree with TRBD2. Germline loops: CDR1 KGHDR, CDR2 SFDVKD. The J segment lost 4 bases and the V segment lost 10 bases, leaving 10 bases of the junction unmatched. CDR3 length: 16 amino acids.

Only one count was recorded for this clonotype. The V call is TRBV28, the J call TRBJ2-3; tentative D call: TRBD2 (5 bases). CDR3 length equals 14 residues. Germline lookup yields CDR1 MDHEN and CDR2 SYDVKM. Between the trimmed V and J ends, which lost 4 bases and 5 bases, there was a span of 13 bases. The CDR3: CASSSSGIGDTQYF. The CDR3 DNA reads as TGTGCCAGCAGTTCGTCGGGGATTGGAGATACGCAGTATTTT.

This clonotype was seen ten or more times. The genes are TRBV28 and TRBJ1-4, with TRBD1 identical over 8 bases. The CDR3 consists of 15 residues. The junction had 8 bases not matched to a gene; V was cut back by 6 bases and J by 5 bases. Germline V CDR1 and CDR2: MDHEN, SYDVKM. The CDR3: CASRDQGALNEKLFF. DNA of the CDR3: TGTGCCAGCAGAGACCAGGGGGCTTTAAATGAAAAACTGTTTTTT.

This chain uses TRBV14 with TRBJ2-7, with D unresolved. V was shortened by 1 base and J by 5 bases, with 6 bases between the two germline ends. The CDR3 is made up of 12 amino acids. Germline CDR1 is SGHDN and CDR2 is FVKESK. The CDR3, as DNA: TGTGCCAGCAGCCAAGCGTATAACGAGCAGTACTTC. Amino acids: CASSQAYNEQYF.

The table lists this clonotype with many counts. The J gene is TRBJ2-5, the V gene TRBV10-3; perhaps TRBD2 as D (5 bases). V lost 3 bases and J lost 3, with 11 bases in between. The germline V gene has CDR1 ENHRY and CDR2 SYGVKD. The CDR3 covers 14 residues. CDR3 in DNA: TGTGCCATCAGTGATGACGGGGTTAAAGAGACCCAGTACTTC. The encoded protein is CAISDDGVKETQYF.

This clonotype was seen ten or more times. The gene calls are TRBV11-2 and TRBJ1-3; D may be TRBD1 (5 bases). Trimming shortened V by 0 bases and J by 0 bases, and 9 bases separated the two germline ends. The germline CDR1 and CDR2 sequences are SGHAT and FQNNGV. The CDR3 is 16 amino acids. The CDR3 spells CASSLDDSLSGNTIYF. CDR3 nucleotide sequence: TGTGCCAGCAGCTTAGATGACAGCCTCTCTGGAAACACCATATATTTT.

This clonotype showed up many times. The chain has TRBV6-1 and TRBJ1-2; D remains ambiguous. This CDR3 has 13 amino acids. V lost 7 bases to trimming and J lost 7 bases, with 16 bases between them. Per germline, CDR1 MNHNS and CDR2 SASEGT. The DNA of the CDR3 is TGTGCCAGCAACCGCGGCGGGTTTTTTGGCTACACCTTC. It specifies CASNRGGFFGYTF.

In the case of this clonotype: The junction does not match germline at one end; this may be a read error. The V and J genes are TRBV2 and TRBJ1-1, with 8 bases matching TRBD1. The V gene's germline CDR1 is SNHLY and CDR2 FYNNEI. The CDR3 extends over 14 amino acids. The CDR3 protein is CAISGSTGEAEAFF. The CDR3 nucleotides read TGTGCCATCAGTGGGTCGACAGGGGAGGCTGAAGCTTTCTTT.

This chain links TRBV12-3 or TRBV12-4 with TRBJ2-1, with 13 nucleotides matching TRBD2. This CDR3 is 15 amino acids long. Trimming cost V 6 bases and J 9 bases; bases outside gene matches: 8. Written as DNA, the CDR3 is TGTGCCAGCAGACCAACTAGCGGGAGGGGAGGTGAGCAGTTCTTC. The encoded protein is CASRPTSGRGGEQFF.

Only a few counts were recorded for this clonotype. Here the CDR3 omits its conserved ending phenylalanine or tryptophan, so a read error is the likely source. The chain couples TRBV6-1 to TRBJ1-1; D perhaps matches TRBD1 (5 bases). Germline V gene data show CDR1 as MNHNS and CDR2 as SASEGT. This CDR3 contains 12 residues. The ends were cut back, 5 bases at V and 4 bases at J, with 8 bases in the middle. As DNA, the CDR3 is TGTGCCAGCAGTCCAGGGCGCACTGAAGCTTTCTCT. As protein: CASSPGRTEAFS.

There are many counts of this clonotype. The chain combines TRBV4-1 with TRBJ1-4, with 7 bases fitting TRBD1. This CDR3 comprises 16 residues. Germline CDR1 is MGHRA and CDR2 is YSYEKL. V lost 5 bases and J lost 4; bases outside the gene matches: 10. The DNA of the CDR3 is TGCGCCAGCAGCACCCCTGGGGACAGCCTTAATGAAAAACTGTTTTTT. Its translation: CASSTPGDSLNEKLFF.

Many counts were recorded for this clonotype. At one end the junction does not follow the germline gene, possibly because of a read error. This chain connects TRBV5-1 to TRBJ2-7; D might be TRBD1 or TRBD2, each matching 7 bases. The CDR3 spans 13 residues. Germline CDR1 SGHRS, CDR2 YFSETQ. The CDR3: CASSGDSSYEQYF. The DNA for the CDR3 is TGTGCCAGCAGCGGGGACAGCTCCTACGAGCAGTACTTC.

This clonotype was found many times. This chain joins TRBV12-3 or TRBV12-4 and TRBJ2-3; TRBD2 matches at 11 bases. The CDR3 is made up of 17 amino acids. V trimming: 1 base; J trimming: 10 bases; junction bases outside the gene matches: 13. Here the CDR3 DNA reads TGTGCCAGCAGTTTAGGAGGGGTGACTAGCGGGGAGAGACCGCAGTATTTT. Translating gives CASSLGGVTSGERPQYF.

The gene calls are TRBV28 and TRBJ2-7, with 7 bases identical to TRBD1. Trimming at V came to 8 bases and at J to 2 bases, leaving 21 bases not matched to a gene. CDR1 is MDHEN and CDR2 is SYDVKM in the germline V gene. The CDR3 is made up of 18 amino acids. CDR3 region: CASSPPAHSTGLTYEQYF. CDR3 nucleotides: TGTGCCAGCTCCCCCCCCGCCCATTCGACAGGGTTAACCTACGAGCAGTACTTC.

In its sample, this clonotype was seen many times. The chain has TRBV12-3 or TRBV12-4 and TRBJ2-1; possible D gene TRBD2, 5 bases. The CDR3 covers 18 residues. Trimming stripped 6 bases from V and 0 bases from J, with 21 bases between. As DNA, the CDR3 is TGTGCCAGCAGCCGGTGGGCACTAGTGGCGCTCTCCTACAATGAGCAGTTCTTC. Translation gives CASSRWALVALSYNEQFF.

This clonotype has a count of ten or more. The V gene is TRBV6-5, the J gene TRBJ1-1; D perhaps matches TRBD1 (6 bases). The CDR3 consists of 14 residues. Trimming removed 4 bases from V and 10 bases from J, with 19 bases in between. The germline V gene has CDR1 MNHEY and CDR2 SVGAGI. Written as DNA, the CDR3 is TGTGCCAGCAGTTTCTCTTCGGGACACTCCTCAGCTTTCTTT. Amino acid sequence: CASSFSSGHSSAFF.

This clonotype showed up many times. The chain employs TRBV18 and TRBJ2-1; 9 bases align to TRBD2. The CDR3 loop spans 16 amino acids. V shed 0 bases and J 1 base; nucleotides not matched to a gene: 1. The germline CDR1 and CDR2 sequences are KGHSH and LQKENI. The CDR3 is CASSPPTSGSYNEQFF. The CDR3 bases are TGTGCCAGCTCACCACCGACTAGCGGATCCTACAATGAGCAGTTCTTC.

Points on this clonotype: This may come from a read error, since a much larger clone is one base off. The gene calls are TRBV11-3 and TRBJ2-1; 7 positions agree with TRBD2. V shed 8 bases, J shed 4 bases, and the junction held 11 bases outside the gene matches. The germline gives CDR1 SGHNT, CDR2 YENEEA. The CDR3 extends over 15 amino acids. The CDR3 DNA is TGTGCCAGCGGCCCCGAGTTCGGGGGGTACAATGAGCAGTTCTTC. It yields the protein CASGPEFGGYNEQFF.